Sequencing of this T cell receptor beta chain was carried out in a study of blood T cell repertoires in COVID-19. The ends lost 3 bases at V and 9 bases at J; junction bases unmatched: 11. CDR1 is PRHDT, CDR2 FYEKMQ, per germline (reference sequence). The CDR3 spans 15 residues. Assay used: immunoSEQ multiplex PCR; TCRdb lists only in-frame clones, some missing. The sample gives some 290,000 clones, 75% to 90% of which show up once; less than 3.5% is in the top ten. This clone was observed once. The TCR originated in a woman aged 25 to 39 with COVID-19, enrolled during active disease. The sequenced sample was peripheral blood. J is TRBJ2-1 and V is TRBV13; 7 positions match TRBD1. Here the CDR3 reads CASSFRQGRLSEQFF. The CDR3 nucleotides read TGTGCCAGCAGCTTCAGACAGGGTCGGTTATCTGAGCAGTTCTTC.